The T cell receptor (beta chain) described here comes from a study of blood T cell repertoires in COVID-19. As for the study in general: Collection of acute and convalescent COVID-19 samples took place in the United States, Italy and Spain. T cells, B-cell-depleted T cells, or PBMCs provided the cDNA or gDNA that served as material.

This CDR3 spans 17 amino acids. From germline, CDR1 is SGHTA and CDR2 FQGTGA. The V segment lost 5 bases and the J segment 4 bases; nucleotides outside the gene matches: 13. Per the study methods: Using reference gene primer amplification, nucleated cell counts were estimated. Profiled with immunoSEQ multiplex PCR; TCRdb holds only in-frame clones, not every one. From that table come the V and J calls and clone size; the DNA was used to work out D and trimming. The repertoire holds roughly 97,000 clones, with around 82% as singletons. This TCR was sampled from a man in his fifties or sixties with acute or convalescent COVID-19. The sample was peripheral blood. V usage is TRBV7-3 and J usage is TRBJ2-5, with 10 bases identical to TRBD1. CDR3 sequence: CASSAIPDRGRPETQYF. The CDR3 DNA is TGTGCCAGCAGCGCAATTCCCGACAGGGGGCGCCCAGAGACCCAGTACTTC.